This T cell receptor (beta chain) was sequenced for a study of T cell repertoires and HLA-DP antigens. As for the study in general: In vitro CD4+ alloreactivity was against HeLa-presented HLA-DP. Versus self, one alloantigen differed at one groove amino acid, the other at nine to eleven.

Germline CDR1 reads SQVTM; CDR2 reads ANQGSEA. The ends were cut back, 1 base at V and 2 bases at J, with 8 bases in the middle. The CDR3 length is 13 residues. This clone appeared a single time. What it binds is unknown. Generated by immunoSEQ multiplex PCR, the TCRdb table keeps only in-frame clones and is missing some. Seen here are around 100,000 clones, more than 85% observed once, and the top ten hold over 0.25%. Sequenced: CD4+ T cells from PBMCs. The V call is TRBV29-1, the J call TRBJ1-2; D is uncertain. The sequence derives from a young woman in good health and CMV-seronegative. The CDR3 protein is CSVEVGPNYGYTF. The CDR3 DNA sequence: TGCAGCGTTGAAGTTGGCCCCAACTATGGCTACACCTTC.